These 20 T cell receptor beta chains were all obtained from the same sample, sequenced in a study of T cells in Graves' hyperthyroidism and ophthalmopathy. TCR beta CDR3 sequences were amplified from RNA transcripts. The study used the HTBI primer set for a first-round RT-PCR of the TCR CDR3. TCRdb recomputed calls from the multiplex PCR reads with MiXCR, one row per CDR3 protein. This sample yields about 400,000 distinct CDR3 sequences, of which roughly 14% are seen a single time; 28% belongs to the top ten. Sequencing was done on a sample of blood. The receptors stem from a young woman with Graves' hyperthyroidism that later progressed to Graves' ophthalmopathy.

This clonotype was recorded many times. The chain recombines TRBV30 with TRBJ2-7, with 7 bases that match TRBD1. Germline trimming cut 6 bases from V and 4 bases from J; bases unmatched to any gene: 3. The CDR3 has 11 amino acids. Germline V gene lookup returns CDR1 GTSNPN and CDR2 SVGIG (reference sequence). The CDR3 nucleotides are TGTGCCTGTAACAGGGGTTACGAGCAGTACTTC. Its protein product is CACNRGYEQYF.

This clonotype was observed a few times. The junction does not match germline at one end; this may be a read error. The chain is built from TRBV13 and TRBJ2-7; 10 positions match TRBD2. The CDR3 contains 14 residues. Germline CDR1 and CDR2: PRHDT and FYEKMQ (reference sequence). In DNA, the CDR3 is TGTGCCAGCAGCTCGACTAGCGGGTCCTACGGGCAGTACTTC. It encodes CASSSTSGSYGQYF. Complete variable domain (other parts from reference TRBV13 and TRBJ2-7): AAGVIQSPRHLIKEKRETATLKCYPIPRHDTVYWYQQGPGQDPQFLISFYEKMQSDKGSIPDRFSAQQFSDYHSELNMSSLELGDSALYFCASSSTSGSYGQYFGPGTRLTVT.

The rearrangement joins TRBV9 to TRBJ1-3, with D possibly being TRBD1 (5 bases). From germline, CDR1 is SGDLS and CDR2 YYNGEE. The CDR3 is made up of 15 amino acids. V lost 0 bases and J 0 bases, leaving 7 bases between the germline ends. Written as DNA, the CDR3 is TGTGCCAGCAGCGTAGGAGGGGTCTCTGGAAACACCATATATTTT. Its protein is CASSVGGVSGNTIYF.

V gene TRBV15 combines with J gene TRBJ2-5, with D perhaps matching TRBD2 (6 bases). Germline assignment: CDR1 LNHNV and CDR2 YYDKDF (reference sequence). V was pared by 4 bases and J by 5 bases, with 17 bases between. This CDR3 contains 15 residues. The CDR3 reads CATSKGTSGWETQYF. CDR3 nucleotides: TGTGCCACCAGCAAGGGGACTTCGGGGTGGGAGACCCAGTACTTC. Full variable domain (remainder filled in from reference TRBV15 and TRBJ2-5): DAMVIQNPRYQVTQFGKPVTLSCSQTLNHNVMYWYQQKSSQAPKLLFHYYDKDFNNEADTPDNFQSRRPNTSFCFLDIRSPGLGDTAMYLCATSKGTSGWETQYFGPGTRLLVL.

Ten or more counts support this clonotype. CDR3 loop: CASTPDTNTGELFF. The CDR3 nucleotides read TGTGCCAGCACCCCGGACACAAACACCGGGGAGCTGTTTTTT. The V gene is TRBV12-3 or TRBV12-4, the J gene TRBJ2-2; maybe TRBD1 (5 bases). This CDR3 has 14 amino acids. The V end was cut by 7 bases, the J end by 2 bases, with 11 bases between.

This clonotype has ten or more counts. The gene calls are TRBV18 and TRBJ2-2; D gene ambiguous. The V and J ends lost 1 base and 0 bases respectively, with 6 bases between them. Germline values: CDR1 KGHSH, CDR2 LQKENI. This CDR3 has 15 residues. The CDR3 region is CASSPQVANTGELFF. The CDR3 DNA follows: TGTGCCAGCTCACCACAGGTCGCGAACACCGGGGAGCTGTTTTTT.

This clonotype has ten or more counts. The V and J genes are TRBV6-1 and TRBJ2-5; D not certain. Trimming removed 6 bases from V and 5 bases from J, with 10 bases in between. The CDR3 contains 12 residues. The germline gives CDR1 MNHNS, CDR2 SASEGT. The CDR3 DNA reads as TGTGCCAGCAGCCCCGGGCCCGAGACCCAGTACTTC. Its protein is CASSPGPETQYF.

J is TRBJ1-5 and V is TRBV19; D is ambiguous. Trimming removed 3 bases at V and 0 bases at J, with 12 bases between. CDR1 is LNHDA, CDR2 SQIVND, per germline (reference sequence). The CDR3 consists of 16 residues. CDR3 sequence: CASSIKGSNSNQPQHF. The DNA for the CDR3 is TGTGCCAGTAGTATTAAGGGCTCGAATAGCAATCAGCCCCAGCATTTT.

This clonotype was recorded a few times. V and J are TRBV5-6 and TRBJ2-1; the D is unclear. Looked up from germline, CDR1 is SGHDT and CDR2 is YYEEEE. The CDR3 has 13 amino acids. Deletions cut 0 bases from V and 6 bases from J, with 7 bases between. The CDR3 DNA sequence: TGTGCCAGCAGCTTGGTCGATGGCAATGAGCAGTTCTTC. Its translation is CASSLVDGNEQFF.

This chain connects TRBV7-9 to TRBJ2-1; no firm D call. In germline, CDR1 is SEHNR, CDR2 FQNEAQ (reference sequence). Trimming took 5 bases from V and 4 from J, leaving 12 bases between them. The CDR3 has 14 residues. The CDR3 here is CASSHGPRYNEQFF. The CDR3 bases are TGTGCCAGCAGCCACGGGCCCCGGTACAATGAGCAGTTCTTC.

This clonotype was seen ten or more times. The rearrangement joins TRBV28 to TRBJ2-1; 8 bases match TRBD2. CDR3 size: 16 residues. From germline, CDR1 is MDHEN and CDR2 SYDVKM. After removal of 1 base from V and 4 bases from J, the junction contained 6 bases not matched to a gene. The CDR3 loop is CASSLLGSGKYNEQFF. The DNA for the CDR3 is TGTGCCAGCAGTTTATTAGGTAGCGGGAAATACAATGAGCAGTTCTTC. Looking up the rest from reference TRBV28 and TRBJ2-1 gives the full variable domain: DVKVTQSSRYLVKRTGEKVFLECVQDMDHENMFWYRQDPGLGLRLIYFSYDVKMKEKGDIPEGYSVSREKKERFSLILESASTNQTSMYLCASSLLGSGKYNEQFFGPGTRLTVL.

The sample holds a few counts of this clonotype. This rearrangement joins TRBV20-1 to TRBJ2-7; D perhaps matches TRBD1 (8 bases). Germline loops: CDR1 DFQATT, CDR2 SNEGSKA (reference sequence). Trimming took 5 bases from V and 3 from J, leaving 14 bases between them. The CDR3 loop spans 13 amino acids. The CDR3 reads CSAPQGGHYEQYF. CDR3 in DNA: TGCAGTGCTCCACAGGGGGGGCACTACGAGCAGTACTTC.

This clonotype was seen at least ten times. J is TRBJ2-3 and V is TRBV10-3; 12 bases line up with TRBD1. Germline trimming cut 2 bases from V and 3 bases from J; bases unmatched to any gene: 6. The V gene's germline CDR1 is ENHRY and CDR2 SYGVKD. CDR3 length equals 17 residues. In nucleotides, the CDR3 is TGTGCCATCAGTGAGGCGGGACAGGGGGCGAGAACAGATACGCAGTATTTT. Translation: CAISEAGQGARTDTQYF.

Ten or more counts support this clonotype. The V and J genes are TRBV7-9 and TRBJ2-3; D may correspond to TRBD1 or TRBD2 (5 bases each). Looked up from germline, CDR1 is SEHNR and CDR2 is FQNEAQ (reference sequence). Trimming took off 11 bases at V and 1 base at J, with 13 bases between the two ends. This CDR3 region has 13 residues. The CDR3 DNA follows: TGTGCCGCCCGGGGCGCGGGCACAGATACGCAGTATTTT. This codes for CAARGAGTDTQYF.

This clonotype was recorded many times. The V call is TRBV3-1, the J call TRBJ2-1, with TRBD1 matching 10 bases. The CDR3 sequence is 14 residues long. J was trimmed by 8 bases and V by 3 bases; bases with no gene match: 4. CDR1 is LGHDT and CDR2 is YNNKEL in the germline V gene (reference sequence). CDR3 region: CASSHEGQGYEQFF. The CDR3 bases are TGTGCCAGCAGCCATGAGGGACAGGGGTATGAGCAGTTCTTC.

The chain uses TRBV7-2 and TRBJ2-3; 8 bases align to TRBD2. The CDR3 spans 15 residues. V lost 8 bases to trimming and J lost 1 base; unmatched junction nucleotides: 8. Germline lookup yields CDR1 SGHTA and CDR2 FQGNSA. Here the CDR3 DNA reads TGTGCCAGCCTGAATTGGCGGGAGGGCACAGATACGCAGTATTTT. This translates into CASLNWREGTDTQYF. Full variable domain (rest looked up from reference TRBV7-2 and TRBJ2-3): GAGVSQSPSNKVTEKGKDVELRCDPISGHTALYWYRQSLGQGLEFLIYFQGNSAPDKSGLPSDRFSAERTGGSVSTLTIQRTQQEDSAVYLCASLNWREGTDTQYFGPGTRLTVL.

This clonotype was seen repeatedly, ten times or more. The V and J genes are TRBV12-3 or TRBV12-4 and TRBJ2-7; 8 nucleotides agree with TRBD2. V was pared by 7 bases and J by 6 bases, with 11 bases of the junction left unmatched. CDR3 length equals 14 residues. CDR3 DNA sequence: TGTGCCAGCAAAATAGCGGGAAGGTCATCCGAGCAGTACTTC. The encoded protein is CASKIAGRSSEQYF.

This clonotype was picked up many times. The gene calls are TRBV7-9 and TRBJ2-1, with D tentatively TRBD2 (6 bases). The CDR3 runs 16 residues. V was shortened by 5 bases and J by 0 bases, with 14 bases between the two germline ends. Germline-derived CDR1 and CDR2 are SEHNR and FQNEAQ (reference sequence). CDR3 protein: CASSPTAGSSYNEQFF. The CDR3 coding sequence is TGTGCCAGCAGCCCTACAGCGGGTAGCTCCTACAATGAGCAGTTCTTC.

Many counts were recorded for this clonotype. V gene TRBV5-1 combines with J gene TRBJ1-1; unclear D gene. The CDR3 totals 15 residues. Germline V gene data show CDR1 as SGHRS and CDR2 as YFSETQ. V shed 4 bases and J shed 1 base, with 14 bases lying between them. The chain's CDR3 is CASSQRSRRNTEAFF. CDR3 in DNA: TGCGCCAGCAGCCAAAGGTCCCGGCGGAACACTGAAGCTTTCTTT.

As concerns this clonotype: With a much larger clone just one base away, this may be a read error. The chain recombines TRBV11-2 with TRBJ2-7; a weak D match, TRBD2 (6 bases). Trimming took 0 bases from V and 6 from J, leaving 15 bases between them. This CDR3 has 15 residues. Germline assignment: CDR1 SGHAT and CDR2 FQNNGV. The CDR3, as DNA: TGTGCCAGCAGCTTAGATCCGGCGGGGTACTGCGAGCAGTACTTC. Its protein product is CASSLDPAGYCEQYF.